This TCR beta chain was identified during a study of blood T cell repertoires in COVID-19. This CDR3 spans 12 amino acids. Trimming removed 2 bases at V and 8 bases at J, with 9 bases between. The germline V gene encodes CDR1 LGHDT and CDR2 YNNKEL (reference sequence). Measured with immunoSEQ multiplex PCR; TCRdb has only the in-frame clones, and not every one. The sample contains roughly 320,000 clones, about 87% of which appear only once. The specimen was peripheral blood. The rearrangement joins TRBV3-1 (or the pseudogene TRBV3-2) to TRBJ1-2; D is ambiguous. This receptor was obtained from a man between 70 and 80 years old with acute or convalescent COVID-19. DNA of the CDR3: TGTGCCAGCAGCCAATGCCCAGGCGGCTACACCTTC. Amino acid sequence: CASSQCPGGYTF.